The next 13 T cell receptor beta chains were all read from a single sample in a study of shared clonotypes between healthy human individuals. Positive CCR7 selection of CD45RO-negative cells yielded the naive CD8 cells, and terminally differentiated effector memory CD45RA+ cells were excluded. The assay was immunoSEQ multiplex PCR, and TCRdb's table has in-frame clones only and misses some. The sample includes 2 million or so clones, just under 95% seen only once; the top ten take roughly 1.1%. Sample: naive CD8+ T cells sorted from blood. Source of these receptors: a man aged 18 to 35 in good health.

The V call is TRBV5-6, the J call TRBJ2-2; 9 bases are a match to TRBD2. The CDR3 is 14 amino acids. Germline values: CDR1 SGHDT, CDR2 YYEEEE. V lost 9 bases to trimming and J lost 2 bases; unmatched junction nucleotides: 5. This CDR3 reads CATRLAENTGELFF. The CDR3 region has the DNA TGTGCCACCAGACTAGCGGAAAACACCGGGGAGCTGTTTTTT. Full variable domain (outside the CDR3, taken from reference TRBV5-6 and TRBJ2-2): DAGVTQSPTHLIKTRGQQVTLRCSPKSGHDTVSWYQQALGQGPQFIFQYYEEEERQRGNFPDRFSGHQFPNYSSELNVNALLLGDSALYLCATRLAENTGELFFGEGSRLTVL.

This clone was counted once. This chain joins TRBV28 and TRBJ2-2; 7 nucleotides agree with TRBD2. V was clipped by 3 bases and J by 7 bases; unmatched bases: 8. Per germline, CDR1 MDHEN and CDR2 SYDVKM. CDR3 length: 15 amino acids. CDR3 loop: CASSFRGLVVGELFF. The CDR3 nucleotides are TGTGCCAGCAGTTTCAGAGGACTAGTGGTCGGGGAGCTGTTTTTT.

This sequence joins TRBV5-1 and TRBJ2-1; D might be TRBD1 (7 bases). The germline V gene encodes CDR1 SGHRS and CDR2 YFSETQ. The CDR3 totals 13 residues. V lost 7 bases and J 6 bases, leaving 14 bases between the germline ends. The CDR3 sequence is CASSSGGLNEQFF. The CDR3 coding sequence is TGCGCCAGCTCCTCAGGGGGACTCAATGAGCAGTTCTTC.

The CDR3 spells CASSQELPSGKTDTQYF. CDR3 bases: TGCGCCAGCAGCCAAGAACTCCCTAGCGGGAAAACAGATACGCAGTATTTT. V and J are TRBV4-3 and TRBJ2-3; 9 bases agree with TRBD2. With V trimmed by 0 bases and J by 3 bases, 7 bases remained unmatched. This CDR3 is built from 17 residues. Per germline, CDR1 LGHNA and CDR2 YSLEER.

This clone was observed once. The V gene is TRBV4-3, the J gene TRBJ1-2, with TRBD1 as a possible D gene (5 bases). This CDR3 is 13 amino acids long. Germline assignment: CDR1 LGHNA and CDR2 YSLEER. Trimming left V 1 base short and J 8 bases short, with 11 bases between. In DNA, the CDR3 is TGCGCCAGCAGCCAAGGTCGCGGGACCGGCTACACCTTC. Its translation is CASSQGRGTGYTF.

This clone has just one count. The CDR3 nucleotides are TGTGCCAGCAGCCCGGGGACTAGCGGGATAGGCGAGCAGTACTTC. It encodes CASSPGTSGIGEQYF. V and J are TRBV9 and TRBJ2-7, with 13 nucleotides matching TRBD2. Trimming removed 4 bases from V and 6 bases from J; junction bases left unmatched: 7. CDR1 and CDR2 from the germline V gene are SGDLS and YYNGEE. This CDR3 is 15 amino acids long.

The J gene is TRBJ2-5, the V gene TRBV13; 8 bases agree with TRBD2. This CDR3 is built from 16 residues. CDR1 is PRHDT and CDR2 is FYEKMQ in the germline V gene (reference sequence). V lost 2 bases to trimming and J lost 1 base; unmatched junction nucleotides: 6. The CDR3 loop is CASSLTLAGLQETQYF. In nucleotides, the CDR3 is TGTGCCAGCAGCTTAACGCTAGCGGGCCTCCAAGAGACCCAGTACTTC.

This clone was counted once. The CDR3 reads CASSLQQNNYGYTF. The CDR3 nucleotides read TGTGCCAGCAGTTTACAACAGAATAACTATGGCTACACCTTC. The chain employs TRBV27 and TRBJ1-2; D not certain. The CDR3 runs 14 residues. The germline V gene encodes CDR1 MNHEY and CDR2 SMNVEV (reference sequence). V lost 2 bases and J 1 base, leaving 8 bases between the germline ends.

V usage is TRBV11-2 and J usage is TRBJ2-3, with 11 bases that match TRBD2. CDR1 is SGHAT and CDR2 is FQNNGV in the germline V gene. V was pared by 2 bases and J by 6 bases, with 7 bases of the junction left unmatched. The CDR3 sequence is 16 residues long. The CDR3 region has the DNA TGTGCCAGCAGCTTACTAGCGGGGGGAACGCACGATACGCAGTATTTT. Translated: CASSLLAGGTHDTQYF.

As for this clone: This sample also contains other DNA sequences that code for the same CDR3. Here the CDR3 DNA reads TGCGCCAGCAGCCAACGGACAGGGGACACCGGGGAGCTGTTTTTT. Translating it yields CASSQRTGDTGELFF. This rearrangement joins TRBV4-1 to TRBJ2-2; 9 nucleotides line up with TRBD1. The CDR3 contains 15 residues. Germline V CDR1 and CDR2: MGHRA, YSYEKL. V was clipped by 2 bases and J by 3 bases; unmatched bases: 1.

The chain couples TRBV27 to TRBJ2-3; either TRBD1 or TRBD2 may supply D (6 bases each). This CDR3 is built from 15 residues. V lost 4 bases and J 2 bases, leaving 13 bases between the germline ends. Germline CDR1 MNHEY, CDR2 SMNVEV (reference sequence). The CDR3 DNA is TGTGCCAGCAGTTCGACGGGGGCCTTCACAGATACGCAGTATTTT. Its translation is CASSSTGAFTDTQYF.

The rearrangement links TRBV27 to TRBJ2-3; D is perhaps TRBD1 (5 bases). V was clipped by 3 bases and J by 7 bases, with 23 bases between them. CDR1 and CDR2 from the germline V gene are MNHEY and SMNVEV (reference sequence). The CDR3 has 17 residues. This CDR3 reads CASSLVVNSPGPNTQYF. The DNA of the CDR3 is TGTGCCAGCAGTTTGGTCGTGAATTCCCCAGGGCCTAATACGCAGTATTTT.

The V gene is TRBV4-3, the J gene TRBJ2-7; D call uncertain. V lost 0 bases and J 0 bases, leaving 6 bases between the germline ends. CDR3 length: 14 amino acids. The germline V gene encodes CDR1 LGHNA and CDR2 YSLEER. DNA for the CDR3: TGCGCCAGCAGCCAAGATTTTGGCTCCTACGAGCAGTACTTC. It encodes CASSQDFGSYEQYF.